The 15 T cell receptor beta chains below all came from one sample that was sequenced in a study of radiotherapy plus CTLA-4 blockade in lung cancer. The method was immunoSEQ multiplex PCR; TCRdb's version includes in-frame clones alone and lacks a portion of them. The sample carries about 68,000 clones, around three quarters recorded once. The specimen was peripheral blood, collected from a patient treated with radiotherapy plus ipilimumab. The receptor set was obtained from a human donor with non-small cell lung cancer who had a complete response to radiotherapy plus ipilimumab.

The sample holds a few counts of this clone. The CDR3 nucleotides read TGTGCCAGCAGCGTAGTCCCCGGGACAGGGGATAACACTGAAGCTTTCTTT. Its protein is CASSVVPGTGDNTEAFF. The chain carries TRBV9 and TRBJ1-1, with 10 positions matching TRBD1. This CDR3 has 17 amino acids. Germline loops: CDR1 SGDLS, CDR2 YYNGEE. The J segment lost 2 bases and the V segment lost 0 bases, leaving 7 bases of the junction unmatched.

This clone was detected only a few times. This chain links TRBV5-1 with TRBJ1-2, with D perhaps matching TRBD1 (5 bases). With 4 bases removed from V and 2 bases from J, the gap between germline ends came to 15 bases. Germline lookup yields CDR1 SGHRS and CDR2 YFSETQ. The CDR3 spans 15 residues. CDR3 nucleotides: TGCGCCAGCAGCCCGACGACAGTCCCAAACTATGGCTACACCTTC. This gives the protein CASSPTTVPNYGYTF.

Only one count was recorded for this clone. Here the CDR3 DNA reads TGCGCCAGCAGCCAAGAGTCTGGAAACACCATATATTTT. It is translated as CASSQESGNTIYF. The chain couples TRBV4-1 to TRBJ1-3; D is uncertain. The CDR3 sequence is 13 residues long. Germline CDR1 and CDR2: MGHRA and YSYEKL. The V end was cut by 0 bases, the J end by 1 base, with 1 base between.

The chain links TRBV7-9 to TRBJ2-1, with TRBD2 identical over 7 bases. J gave up 6 bases and V 5 bases, and 13 bases lay outside the gene matches. The CDR3 length is 16 residues. Germline-derived CDR1 and CDR2 are SEHNR and FQNEAQ (reference sequence). This CDR3 is CASSRSTSVSGNEQFF. CDR3 nucleotides: TGTGCCAGCAGCCGCTCTACTAGCGTGTCCGGCAATGAGCAGTTCTTC.

V and J are TRBV4-3 and TRBJ2-1; 12 bases are shared with TRBD2. The CDR3 sequence is 16 residues long. Trimming at V came to 3 bases and at J to 0 bases, leaving 0 bases not matched to a gene. The V gene's germline CDR1 is LGHNA and CDR2 YSLEER. The CDR3 is CASSQGLAGSYNEQFF. In nucleotides, the CDR3 is TGCGCCAGCAGCCAGGGACTAGCGGGCTCCTACAATGAGCAGTTCTTC.

The chain links TRBV11-3 to TRBJ2-1; 11 bases are a match to TRBD2. V was clipped by 5 bases and J by 7 bases; unmatched bases: 4. CDR1 is SGHNT and CDR2 is YENEEA in the germline V gene. The CDR3 length is 14 residues. The CDR3 bases are TGTGCCAGCAGCCTAACTAGCGGGAGAAATGAGCAGTTCTTC. As protein: CASSLTSGRNEQFF.

This clone has a handful of counts. V gene TRBV9 combines with J gene TRBJ2-1, with 9 positions matching TRBD1. The V segment lost 2 bases and the J segment 9 bases; nucleotides outside the gene matches: 3. Germline assignment: CDR1 SGDLS and CDR2 YYNGEE. The CDR3 consists of 13 residues. The CDR3: CASSVGTGIEQFF. CDR3 in DNA: TGTGCCAGCAGCGTGGGGACAGGGATTGAGCAGTTCTTC.

This clone showed up just a few times. The chain is built from TRBV15 and TRBJ2-2; no definite D call. V was cut by 0 bases and J by 0 bases, with 5 bases left in between. The CDR3 loop spans 15 amino acids. Germline V lookup: CDR1 LNHNV, CDR2 YYDKDF (reference sequence). CDR3 nucleotides: TGTGCCACCAGCAGAGATAGGACGAACACCGGGGAGCTGTTTTTT. Its translation: CATSRDRTNTGELFF.

The chain joins TRBV11-2 to TRBJ2-3, with 12 positions matching TRBD2. The CDR3 is 16 residues long. V dropped 5 bases and J dropped 6; count of bases not matched to a gene: 9. Germline V CDR1 and CDR2: SGHAT, FQNNGV. The CDR3 bases are TGTGCCAGCAGCGGGGGGCTAGCGGGAGGGCACGATACGCAGTATTTT. Residues: CASSGGLAGGHDTQYF. The full variable domain, in which reference TRBV11-2 and TRBJ2-3 provide the parts outside the CDR3, is EAGVAQSPRYKIIEKRQSVAFWCNPISGHATLYWYQQILGQGPKLLIQFQNNGVVDDSQLPKDRFSAERLKGVDSTLKIQPAKLEDSAVYLCASSGGLAGGHDTQYFGPGTRLTVL.

The chain recombines TRBV5-1 with TRBJ2-1; D is undetermined. Germline CDR1 reads SGHRS; CDR2 reads YFSETQ. Deletions cut 4 bases from V and 8 bases from J, with 7 bases between. The CDR3 sequence is 11 residues long. The CDR3 nucleotides read TGCGCCAGCAGCCAAGAAGATGAGCAGTTCTTC. Residues: CASSQEDEQFF.

The chain links TRBV10-1 to TRBJ1-4; possibly TRBD1 for D (5 bases). Germline lookup yields CDR1 WNHNN and CDR2 SYGVQD (reference sequence). The CDR3 loop spans 15 amino acids. The V end lost 3 bases, the J end lost 11 bases, and 19 bases lay between the germline ends. The CDR3 spells CASSDPNWTGGKLFF. The CDR3 region has the DNA TGCGCCAGCAGTGACCCGAATTGGACCGGGGGGAAACTGTTTTTT.

CDR3 protein: CASSYGDRGMGQPQHF. CDR3 nucleotide sequence: TGTGCCAGCAGCTATGGGGACAGGGGAATGGGGCAGCCCCAGCATTTT. This chain joins TRBV7-2 and TRBJ1-5; 10 bases are shared with TRBD1. Germline V CDR1 and CDR2: SGHTA, FQGNSA. J lost 7 bases, V lost 4 bases, and 10 bases had no gene match. The CDR3 contains 16 residues.

This chain joins TRBV13 and TRBJ1-6; D call uncertain. This CDR3 has 14 amino acids. V lost 8 bases, J lost 13 bases, and 21 bases lay in between. CDR1 and CDR2 from the germline V gene are PRHDT and FYEKMQ (reference sequence). The chain's CDR3 is CASSLASPGAPLHF. CDR3 DNA sequence: TGTGCCAGCTCCTTAGCCAGTCCCGGAGCTCCCCTCCACTTT.

The rearrangement joins TRBV11-3 to TRBJ2-1, with D possibly being TRBD1 (6 bases). V was clipped by 1 base and J by 9 bases, with 10 bases between them. The CDR3 totals 13 residues. The germline CDR1 and CDR2 sequences are SGHNT and YENEEA. The CDR3 region is CASSLVGGGEQFF. CDR3 bases: TGTGCCAGCAGCTTAGTAGGGGGTGGTGAGCAGTTCTTC.

The sample holds a few counts of this clone. CDR3 sequence (DNA): TGTGCCAGCAGCTGGGCGGGAGCCCCAAAAAAAGACGAGCAGTACGTC. It specifies CASSWAGAPKKDEQYV. V gene TRBV6-4 combines with J gene TRBJ2-7, with TRBD2 matching over 7 bases. In germline, CDR1 is MRHNA, CDR2 SNTAGT. This CDR3 contains 16 residues. The V and J ends lost 6 bases and 5 bases, in that order; junction bases with no gene match: 16.